Sequencing of this T cell receptor beta chain was carried out in a study of memory CD4+ T cells and cytomegalovirus serostatus. Repertoires were generated with immunoSEQ multiplex PCR, while TCRdb's copy carries only in-frame clones and drops some. The sample records fewer than 50,000 clones, 79% being singletons. Findings of the study overall: Median bootstrapped AUC for CMV status was about 0.96 originally, 0.9 to 0.93 US-trained.

Concerning this clone itself: What it binds is unknown. The sample carries other DNA sequences with the same CDR3.

The sort gate was single viable CD3+CD4+CD8-CD45RO+ cells for memory CD4+ T cells. Total CD4+ T cells were enriched by CD4 positive selection. In germline, CDR1 is SGHNT, CDR2 YYREEE (reference sequence). This CDR3 has 15 amino acids. V was clipped by 3 bases and J by 2 bases; unmatched bases: 3. The sample comprised memory CD4+ T cells from blood. This clonotype originated in an adult in good health and CMV-seronegative. The chain is built from TRBV5-4 and TRBJ2-7, with 12 bases identical to TRBD2. The CDR3 region is CASSYRTSGTYEQYF. For the CDR3, the DNA is TGTGCCAGCAGCTACCGGACTAGCGGGACCTACGAGCAGTACTTC.